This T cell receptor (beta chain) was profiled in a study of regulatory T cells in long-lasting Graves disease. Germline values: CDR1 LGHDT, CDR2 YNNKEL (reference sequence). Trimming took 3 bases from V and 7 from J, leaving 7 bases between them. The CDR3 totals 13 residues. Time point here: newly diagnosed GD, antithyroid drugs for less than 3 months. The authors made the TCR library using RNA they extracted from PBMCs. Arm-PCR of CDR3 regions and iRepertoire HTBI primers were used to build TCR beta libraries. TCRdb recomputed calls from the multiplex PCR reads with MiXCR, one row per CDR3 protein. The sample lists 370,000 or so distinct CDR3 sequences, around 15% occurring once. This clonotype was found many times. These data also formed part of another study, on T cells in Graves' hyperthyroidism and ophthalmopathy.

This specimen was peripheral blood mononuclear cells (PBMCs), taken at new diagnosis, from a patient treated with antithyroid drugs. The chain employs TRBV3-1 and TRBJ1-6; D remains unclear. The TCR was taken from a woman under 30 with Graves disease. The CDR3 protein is CASSHGRNSPLHF. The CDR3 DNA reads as TGTGCCAGCAGCCACGGGCGAAATTCACCCCTCCACTTT.